A single sample is the source of the 19 T cell receptor beta chains below, sequenced in a study of cytomegalovirus exposure and HLA in healthy donors. Both 60 Vbeta primers and 13 Jbeta primers went into the PCR. The data were produced by immunoSEQ multiplex PCR, yet TCRdb's version contains in-frame clones alone and is incomplete. Of about 110,000 clones in the sample, 80% to 85% are singletons; the top ten hold approximately 6.9%. Material: PBMCs. The receptors originated from a man aged 30-40 years in good health and CMV-seropositive.

The rearrangement links TRBV5-1 to TRBJ1-1; TRBD1 aligns across 8 bases. The V and J ends lost 2 bases and 5 bases, in that order; junction bases with no gene match: 5. The CDR3 extends over 14 amino acids. Germline V lookup: CDR1 SGHRS, CDR2 YFSETQ. CDR3 amino acids: CASSLKQGGTEAFF. In DNA form, the CDR3 reads TGCGCCAGCAGCTTAAAACAGGGGGGAACTGAAGCTTTCTTT.

The chain recombines TRBV9 with TRBJ2-5; 12 positions match TRBD2. The junction had 8 bases not matched to a gene; V was cut back by 0 bases and J by 5 bases. Germline V gene data show CDR1 as SGDLS and CDR2 as YYNGEE. The CDR3 runs to 17 residues. The CDR3 here is CASSVGTSGGPGETQYF. The DNA for the CDR3 is TGTGCCAGCAGCGTAGGAACTAGCGGGGGGCCGGGGGAGACCCAGTACTTC.

In its sample, this clone was seen a few times. The chain uses TRBV5-1 and TRBJ1-1; D remains ambiguous. Germline-derived CDR1 and CDR2 are SGHRS and YFSETQ. The V and J ends lost 2 bases and 8 bases respectively, with 13 bases between them. This CDR3 contains 13 residues. The CDR3 sequence: CASSLGGLREAFF. DNA of the CDR3: TGCGCCAGCAGCTTAGGTGGGTTGCGGGAAGCTTTCTTT.

V usage is TRBV6-5 and J usage is TRBJ2-3, with 8 bases lining up with TRBD1. Germline V CDR1 and CDR2: MNHEY, SVGAGI. This CDR3 has 16 amino acids. V was clipped by 0 bases and J by 5 bases; unmatched bases: 7. The CDR3 is CASSYSTGARGDTQYF. For the CDR3, the DNA is TGTGCCAGCAGTTACTCGACAGGGGCCCGCGGAGATACGCAGTATTTT.

This clone was seen a handful of times. The chain has TRBV7-6 and TRBJ2-5; 11 bases map to TRBD1. The J call may be in error: the DNA end matches TRBJ2-7 better. Germline V gene lookup returns CDR1 SGHVS and CDR2 FNYEAQ. The CDR3 contains 14 residues. CDR3 protein: CASSSGTGGREQYF. The CDR3 coding sequence is TGTGCCAGCAGCTCCGGGACAGGGGGACGCGAGCAGTACTTC.

The chain links TRBV10-3 to TRBJ1-4; 8 bases are a match to TRBD1. Trimming took 2 bases from V and 7 from J; bases not matched to a gene: 6. Germline lookup yields CDR1 ENHRY and CDR2 SYGVKD. CDR3 size: 15 residues. CDR3 sequence (DNA): TGTGCCATCAGTGAGACTGACAGGGGAGGTGAAAAACTGTTTTTT. The encoded protein is CAISETDRGGEKLFF.

This clone has only one observation. The chain has TRBV6-5 and TRBJ2-2; possible D gene TRBD1, 5 bases. CDR1 is MNHEY and CDR2 is SVGAGI in the germline V gene. The V gene lost 4 bases and the J gene lost 4 bases, with 13 bases spanning the gap. The CDR3 consists of 15 residues. The CDR3 spells CASSSQGRGTGELFF. The CDR3, as DNA: TGTGCCAGCAGTTCCCAGGGTCGCGGCACCGGGGAGCTGTTTTTT.

J is TRBJ2-7 and V is TRBV7-2; 10 bases line up with TRBD2. Trimming removed 3 bases from V and 4 bases from J; junction bases left unmatched: 9. This CDR3 is 16 amino acids long. Germline V gene data show CDR1 as SGHTA and CDR2 as FQGNSA. CDR3 in DNA: TGTGCCAGCAGCTTGTCCCCTAGCGGGGGCAAGTACGAGCAGTACTTC. This gives the protein CASSLSPSGGKYEQYF.

The chain uses TRBV4-1 and TRBJ1-4; possible D gene TRBD1, 5 bases. CDR3 size: 15 residues. Germline CDR1 MGHRA, CDR2 YSYEKL. Trimming took off 4 bases at V and 5 bases at J, with 14 bases between the two ends. The CDR3 loop is CASSPGDRRNEKLFF. The CDR3 DNA is TGCGCCAGCAGCCCGGGGGACCGAAGGAATGAAAAACTGTTTTTT.

This clone was detected only once. CDR3 amino acids: CASIHLGGPEAFF. As DNA, the CDR3 is TGTGCCAGCATTCACCTGGGAGGGCCTGAAGCTTTCTTT. The chain links TRBV28 to TRBJ1-1, with D unclear. The ends were cut back, 7 bases at V and 6 bases at J, with 15 bases in the middle. The CDR3 totals 13 residues. Looked up from germline, CDR1 is MDHEN and CDR2 is SYDVKM.

This clone occurred a few times. The chain combines TRBV2 with TRBJ2-3, with TRBD2 identical over 7 bases. V shed 6 bases, J shed 0 bases, and the junction held 6 bases outside the gene matches. CDR3 length equals 15 residues. Germline CDR1 is SNHLY and CDR2 is FYNNEI. CDR3 DNA: TGTGCCAGCAGGCGGGAGCGGGGTAGCACAGATACGCAGTATTTT. It specifies CASRRERGSTDTQYF.

CDR3: CASSSQVNTEAFF. CDR3 nucleotide sequence: TGTGCCAGCAGCTCGCAGGTGAACACTGAAGCTTTCTTT. V gene TRBV7-9 combines with J gene TRBJ1-1, with D unresolved. Trimming removed 4 bases from V and 0 bases from J, with 6 bases in between. This CDR3 contains 13 residues. Germline V lookup: CDR1 SEHNR, CDR2 FQNEAQ (reference sequence).

This sequence joins TRBV5-5 and TRBJ1-4; no clear D. Germline loops: CDR1 SGHKS, CDR2 YYEKEE (reference sequence). V gave up 3 bases and J gave up 5 bases, with 11 bases separating them. CDR3 length: 14 residues. This CDR3 is CASSSGLQNEKLFF. The CDR3, as DNA: TGTGCCAGCAGCTCCGGACTGCAGAATGAAAAACTGTTTTTT. Full variable domain (missing parts from reference TRBV5-5 and TRBJ1-4): DAGVTQSPTHLIKTRGQQVTLRCSPISGHKSVSWYQQVLGQGPQFIFQYYEKEERGRGNFPDRFSARQFPNYSSELNVNALLLGDSALYLCASSSGLQNEKLFFGSGTQLSVL.

This chain uses TRBV5-4 with TRBJ2-7; 11 nucleotides line up with TRBD1. J gave up 1 base and V 4 bases, and 4 bases lay outside the gene matches. The germline gives CDR1 SGHNT, CDR2 YYREEE (reference sequence). The CDR3 is 15 amino acids. The CDR3 DNA follows: TGTGCCAGCAGCCGCGGGACAGGGGGTTCCTACGAGCAGTACTTC. Translated, it gives CASSRGTGGSYEQYF.

This clone appeared once. The chain has TRBV7-9 and TRBJ2-1; 7 bases are shared with TRBD2. The J segment lost 8 bases and the V segment lost 2 bases, leaving 6 bases of the junction unmatched. This CDR3 spans 14 amino acids. Germline loops: CDR1 SEHNR, CDR2 FQNEAQ (reference sequence). CDR3 in amino acids: CASSLRGLFDEQFF. The CDR3 nucleotides read TGTGCCAGCAGCTTAAGGGGACTATTCGATGAGCAGTTCTTC. The whole variable domain, remainder taken from reference TRBV7-9 and TRBJ2-1, is DTGVSQNPRHKITKRGQNVTFRCDPISEHNRLYWYRQTLGQGPEFLTYFQNEAQLEKSRLLSDRFSAERPKGSFSTLEIQRTEQGDSAMYLCASSLRGLFDEQFFGPGTRLTVL.

DNA for the CDR3: TGTGCCAGTAGTATTCGCGGGGGGAGGGGACGTCAGCCCCAGCATTTT. It specifies CASSIRGGRGRQPQHF. V and J are TRBV19 and TRBJ1-5, with D perhaps matching TRBD1 (5 bases). This CDR3 has 16 residues. The V gene's germline CDR1 is LNHDA and CDR2 SQIVND (reference sequence). The V end lost 3 bases, the J end lost 6 bases, and 18 bases lay between the germline ends.

The chain combines TRBV11-2 with TRBJ1-2; TRBD1 matches at 9 bases. V lost 8 bases, J lost 2 bases, and 18 bases stayed unmatched. This CDR3 has 18 amino acids. Germline loops: CDR1 SGHAT, CDR2 FQNNGV. In DNA, the CDR3 is TGTGCCAGCGGTCCTCGATGGACAGGGGACCGACTGAACTATGGCTACACCTTC. Translating it yields CASGPRWTGDRLNYGYTF.

This chain uses TRBV5-6 with TRBJ2-1; 9 nucleotides align to TRBD1. This CDR3 is built from 16 residues. The germline CDR1 and CDR2 sequences are SGHDT and YYEEEE. With V trimmed by 3 bases and J by 3 bases, 7 bases remained unmatched. The CDR3 sequence: CASSYTGTGFYNEQFF. CDR3 DNA: TGTGCCAGCAGCTATACCGGGACAGGGTTCTACAATGAGCAGTTCTTC.

The chain uses TRBV5-6 and TRBJ2-1; 8 bases are shared with TRBD1. CDR1 and CDR2 (germline): SGHDT, YYEEEE. V gave up 0 bases and J gave up 4 bases; unmatched junction bases: 6. The CDR3 length is 16 residues. CDR3 bases: TGTGCCAGCAGCTTGGGGGCAGGGGGCGTTTACAATGAGCAGTTCTTC. It translates to CASSLGAGGVYNEQFF.